A single T cell receptor beta chain is shown here with its context. Assay: immunoSEQ multiplex PCR; the TCRdb copy retains only in-frame clones and omits some. Of about 310,000 clones in the sample, about 90% were seen once. The sample comes from a study of blood T cell repertoires in COVID-19. Study information: The United States, Italy and Spain provided the acute and convalescent COVID-19 samples. PBMCs, B-cell-depleted T cells, or T cells provided the cDNA or gDNA that made up the material.

Seattle researchers signed up patients amid active infection and tracked them longitudinally. This CDR3 has 15 amino acids. Germline values: CDR1 SEHNR, CDR2 FQNEAQ (reference sequence). The V end was cut by 1 base, the J end by 7 bases, with 13 bases between. Sequenced sample: peripheral blood. This chain connects TRBV7-9 to TRBJ1-4; no clear D. The sequence derives from a middle-aged woman with COVID-19, enrolled during active disease. The CDR3 here is CASSLGATSGEKLFF. For the CDR3, the DNA is TGTGCCAGCAGCTTAGGGGCAACAAGTGGTGAAAAACTGTTTTTT.